This TCR beta chain was profiled in a study of cytotoxic CD8 clonotypes in ibrutinib-treated CLL (dated by TCRdb to 2020 to 2023). At the level of the whole study: The cohort included roughly 15 treatment-naive and roughly ten relapsed/refractory patients; roughly 17 were IGHV unmutated. Partial responses were observed in around 25 patients and complete responses in 2; after a median follow-up of around 64 months, remission was maintained in 15 or so patients and progression was observed in approximately 12. Samples at response were collected after a median of 12 months of treatment, with a range of about 6 to 36 months. On average, each sample yielded hundreds of thousands of productive templates and about 100,000 productive rearrangements. Longitudinal samples were available for about 30% of the roughly 86 trial participants. Cryopreserved peripheral blood mononuclear cells were collected at three points: before therapy, at response, and at either sustained remission or disease progression. All remission and progressive disease samples were collected while patients were still receiving ibrutinib.

The goal of deep resolution MiSeq sequencing was a depth between 1 in 1 million and 1 in 200,000 T cells, and coverage averaged 10x per clonotype. The immunoSEQ hsTCRB Kit was used to generate the TCR beta libraries. As for the original processing: The data were analyzed with ImmunoSEQ Analyzer and ImmunoSEQ Data Assistant, and V, D and J gene assignments followed IMGT definitions. Clonality, which ranges from 0 to 1, was calculated as one minus the normalized Shannon entropy of productive rearrangement frequencies. Only overrepresented clonotypes making up at least 0.05% of the repertoire of each patient were included in the public clonotype analysis. Around 13 age-matched healthy donor repertoires from immuneACCESS were used as controls for clonality. The clones in this table, taken by TCRdb from immuneACCESS, are in-frame only. Not every clone is retained; where verified, under half of the shortfall comes from an unresolved V gene, and the cause of the rest is unknown. Clone size and V and J calls were adopted from that table, with D and trimming inferred from the DNA. The sample yields 55,000 to 85,000 clones; 90% were counted once. 3.1% of the sample is held by the ten biggest clonotypes.

Study-wide findings and limitations: Public clonotypes were rare and either shrank or stayed stable during treatment, and the rise in clonality at ibrutinib response reflected expansion of private clonotypes. Sampling times were not matched between sustained-remission and progressing patients, and lymph node repertoires were not studied. Baseline clonality was found to be higher than that of age-matched healthy donors and was strongly correlated with circulating CD8+ T-cell counts. At ibrutinib response clonality went up, during sustained remission it held steady, and at progression it dropped back toward baseline.

Interpreted using the paper, the time point label stands for: approximately twelve months on ibrutinib. For TCR beta library preparation, roughly 1.8 micrograms of genomic DNA was extracted from cryopreserved PBMCs. Longitudinal blood samples from CLL patients receiving ibrutinib monotherapy were subjected to high-throughput TCR beta sequencing. The patients took part in an open-label, single-center phase 2 trial of ibrutinib monotherapy. The CDR3 numbers 17 residues from cysteine through phenylalanine. Of the read, only the CDR3 DNA is kept; its 51 bases are in frame from base 1. At the junction V is shortened by 0 bases and J by 3 bases, with 15 bases in between. Looking up the germline V gene yields CDR1 LGHNA and CDR2 YNFKEQ. This clone was seen only a few times. Which antigen it targets is not known. Qualities for individual bases were not recorded, and no much larger clone is one base off.

This material consisted of PBMCs, taken after 12 months of ibrutinib treatment. The rearrangement joined TRBV4-2 to TRBJ1-5, with a tentative D gene TRBD1 over 6 matching bases. This clonotype originated in a human donor with chronic lymphocytic leukemia. The DNA sequence is TGTGCCAGCAGCCAAGAGTACAGGACAGAGGACAATCAGCCCCAGCATTTT. Translated, it reads CASSQEYRTEDNQPQHF.